This is a list of T cell receptor beta chains from one sample in a study of cytomegalovirus exposure and HLA in healthy donors. Method: immunoSEQ multiplex PCR; TCRdb's copy keeps in-frame clones and lacks some. The sample yields around 170,000 clones, around 80% seen once. Sequenced input: PBMCs. The source of these receptors is a man younger than 35 in good health and CMV-seronegative. Both conserved end residues are trimmed from each CDR3.

cdr3_aa: ASSFGQAYSSYNEQF
v_call: TRBV5-6
j_call: TRBJ2-1
cdr3_length: 15

cdr3_aa: ASTPAGTDTQY
v_call: TRBV5-1
j_call: TRBJ2-3
cdr3_length: 11

cdr3_aa: ASSLTGISGNTIY
v_call: TRBV27
j_call: TRBJ1-3
cdr3_length: 13

cdr3_aa: ASGLVSPARRHTGELF
v_call: TRBV12-5
j_call: TRBJ2-2
cdr3_length: 16

cdr3_aa: ASSHATGTEAF
v_call: TRBV4-2
j_call: TRBJ1-1
cdr3_length: 11

cdr3_aa: ASRSGASFEQY
v_call: TRBV4-2
j_call: TRBJ2-7
cdr3_length: 11

cdr3_aa: ATSGGNQPQH
v_call: TRBV19
j_call: TRBJ1-5
cdr3_length: 10

cdr3_aa: ASSLGGAHYGYT
v_call: TRBV5-6
j_call: TRBJ1-2
cdr3_length: 12

cdr3_aa: ASSHYEGDTQY
v_call: TRBV5-1
j_call: TRBJ2-3
cdr3_length: 11

cdr3_aa: ASSFSGRGYNEQF
v_call: TRBV7-8
j_call: TRBJ2-1
cdr3_length: 13

cdr3_aa: ATSSSIQGAHEQY
v_call: TRBV15
j_call: TRBJ2-7
cdr3_length: 13

cdr3_aa: ASSLWGTGVQPQH
v_call: TRBV7-2
j_call: TRBJ1-5
cdr3_length: 13

cdr3_aa: ASSLSGSGTDTQY
v_call: TRBV11-2
j_call: TRBJ2-3
cdr3_length: 13

cdr3_aa: ASSQDRKLAEGEQF
v_call: TRBV4-1
j_call: TRBJ2-1
cdr3_length: 14

cdr3_aa: ASSLSGTDTGELF
v_call: TRBV5-6
j_call: TRBJ2-2
cdr3_length: 13

cdr3_aa: ASSYRVAGANVLT
v_call: TRBV6-5
j_call: TRBJ2-6
cdr3_length: 13

cdr3_aa: ASSGGLAGPPYEQY
v_call: TRBV9
j_call: TRBJ2-7
cdr3_length: 14

cdr3_aa: ASSSGTGNTEAF
v_call: TRBV7-9
j_call: TRBJ1-1
cdr3_length: 12

cdr3_aa: ASSLGDSWRTNTEAF
v_call: TRBV7-9
j_call: TRBJ1-1
cdr3_length: 15

cdr3_aa: ASSPRHNEQF
v_call: TRBV11-2
j_call: TRBJ2-1
cdr3_length: 10

cdr3_aa: ASSLAGGDYNEQF
v_call: TRBV9
j_call: TRBJ2-1
cdr3_length: 13

cdr3_aa: ASSQEFRAGLAGILTPREQY
v_call: TRBV4-2
j_call: TRBJ2-7
cdr3_length: 20

cdr3_aa: ASSVRLGRGFGSYNEQF
v_call: TRBV4-2
j_call: TRBJ2-1
cdr3_length: 17

cdr3_aa: ASSRPGGTEAF
v_call: TRBV27
j_call: TRBJ1-1
cdr3_length: 11

cdr3_aa: ASSSSSRLISYNEQF
v_call: TRBV5-6
j_call: TRBJ2-1
cdr3_length: 15

cdr3_aa: ASSLGPGGGGQETQY
v_call: TRBV27
j_call: TRBJ2-5
cdr3_length: 15

cdr3_aa: ASSEALFATSGGETQY
v_call: TRBV2
j_call: TRBJ2-5
cdr3_length: 16

cdr3_aa: ASSQLAHSTDTQY
v_call: TRBV7-2
j_call: TRBJ2-3
cdr3_length: 13